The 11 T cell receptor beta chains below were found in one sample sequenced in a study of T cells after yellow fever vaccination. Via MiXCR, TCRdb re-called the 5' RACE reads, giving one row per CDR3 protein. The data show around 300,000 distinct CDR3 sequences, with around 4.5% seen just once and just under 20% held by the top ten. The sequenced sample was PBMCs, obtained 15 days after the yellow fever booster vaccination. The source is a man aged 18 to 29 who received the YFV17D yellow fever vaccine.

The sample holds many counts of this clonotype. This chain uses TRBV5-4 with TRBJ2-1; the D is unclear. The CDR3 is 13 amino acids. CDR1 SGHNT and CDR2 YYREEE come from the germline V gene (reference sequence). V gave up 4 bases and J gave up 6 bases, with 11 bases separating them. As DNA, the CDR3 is TGTGCCAGCAGCACGGAAGTTGGCAATGAGCAGTTCTTC. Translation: CASSTEVGNEQFF.

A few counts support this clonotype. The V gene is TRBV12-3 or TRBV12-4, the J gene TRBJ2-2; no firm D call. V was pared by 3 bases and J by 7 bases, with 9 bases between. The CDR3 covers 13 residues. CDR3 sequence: CASSFHEVGELFF. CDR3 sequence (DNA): TGTGCCAGCAGTTTTCACGAGGTCGGGGAGCTGTTTTTT.

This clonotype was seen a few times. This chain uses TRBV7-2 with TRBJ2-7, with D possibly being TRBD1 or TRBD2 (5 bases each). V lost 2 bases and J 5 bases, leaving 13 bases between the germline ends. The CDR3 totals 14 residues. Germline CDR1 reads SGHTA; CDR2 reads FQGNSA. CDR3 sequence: CASSLRGVEDEQYF. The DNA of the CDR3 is TGTGCCAGCAGCTTAAGAGGGGTGGAAGACGAGCAGTACTTC.

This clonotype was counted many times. In DNA form, the CDR3 reads TGCGCCAGCAGCTTGAACCAAAGGGGCTACACCTTC. Amino acids: CASSLNQRGYTF. This sequence joins TRBV5-1 and TRBJ1-2; D is uncertain. The CDR3 consists of 12 residues. Germline V gene lookup returns CDR1 SGHRS and CDR2 YFSETQ. Trimming removed 1 base at V and 8 bases at J, with 9 bases between.

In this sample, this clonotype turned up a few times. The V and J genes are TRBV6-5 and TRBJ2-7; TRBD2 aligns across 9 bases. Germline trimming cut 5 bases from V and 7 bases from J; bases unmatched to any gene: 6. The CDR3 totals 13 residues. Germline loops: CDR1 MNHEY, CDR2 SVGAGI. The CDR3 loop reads CASSKTSGPEQYF. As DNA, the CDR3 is TGTGCCAGCAGTAAAACTAGCGGGCCTGAGCAGTACTTC.

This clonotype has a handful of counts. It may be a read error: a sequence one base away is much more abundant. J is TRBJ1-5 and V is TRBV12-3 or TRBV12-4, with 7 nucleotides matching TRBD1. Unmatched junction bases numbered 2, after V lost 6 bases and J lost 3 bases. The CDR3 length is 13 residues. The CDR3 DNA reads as TGTGCCAGCAGGGGGACAGTCAATCAGCCCCAGCATTTT. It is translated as CASRGTVNQPQHF.

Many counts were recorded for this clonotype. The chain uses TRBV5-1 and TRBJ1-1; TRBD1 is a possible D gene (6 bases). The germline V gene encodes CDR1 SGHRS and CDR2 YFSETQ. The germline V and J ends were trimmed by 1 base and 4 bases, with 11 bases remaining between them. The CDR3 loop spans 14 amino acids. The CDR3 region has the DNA TGCGCCAGCAGCTTGAGGGGGAGGGTCACTGAAGCTTTCTTT. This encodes CASSLRGRVTEAFF.

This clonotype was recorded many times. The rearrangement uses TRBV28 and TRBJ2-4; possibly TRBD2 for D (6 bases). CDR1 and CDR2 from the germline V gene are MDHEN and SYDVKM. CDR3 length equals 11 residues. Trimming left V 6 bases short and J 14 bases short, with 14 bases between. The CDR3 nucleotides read TGTGCCAGCAGGCACGGGACTGGGAAGTACTTC. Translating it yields CASRHGTGKYF. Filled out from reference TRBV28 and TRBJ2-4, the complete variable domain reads DVKVTQSSRYLVKRTGEKVFLECVQDMDHENMFWYRQDPGLGLRLIYFSYDVKMKEKGDIPEGYSVSREKKERFSLILESASTNQTSMYLCASRHGTGKYFGAGTRLSVL.

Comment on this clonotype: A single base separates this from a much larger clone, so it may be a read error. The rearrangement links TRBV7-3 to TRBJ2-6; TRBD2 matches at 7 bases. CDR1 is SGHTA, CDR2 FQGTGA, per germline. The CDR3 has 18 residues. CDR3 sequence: CASSLMRGSLSVANVLTF. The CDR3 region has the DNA TGTGCCAGCAGCTTAATGCGGGGGTCCCTCTCTGTGGCCAACGTCCTGACTTTC.

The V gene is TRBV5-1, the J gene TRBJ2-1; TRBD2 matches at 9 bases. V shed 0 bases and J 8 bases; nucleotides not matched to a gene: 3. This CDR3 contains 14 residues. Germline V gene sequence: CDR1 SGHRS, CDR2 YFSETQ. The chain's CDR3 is CASSLGGGAHEQFF. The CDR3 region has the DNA TGCGCCAGCAGCTTGGGCGGGGGGGCACATGAGCAGTTCTTC.

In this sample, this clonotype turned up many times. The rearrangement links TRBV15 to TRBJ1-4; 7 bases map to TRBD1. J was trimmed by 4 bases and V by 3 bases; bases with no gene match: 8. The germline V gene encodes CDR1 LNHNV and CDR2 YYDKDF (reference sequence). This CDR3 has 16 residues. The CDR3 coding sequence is TGTGCCACCAGCAGCATTACAGGGGCACTTAATGAAAAACTGTTTTTT. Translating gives CATSSITGALNEKLFF.